This T cell receptor beta chain was found in a study of blood T cell repertoires in COVID-19. At the level of the study: T cells, B-cell-depleted T cells, or PBMCs supplied cDNA or gDNA.

Cohorts were based on clinical histories the participants reported. Recovered status applied to Cohort 3 donors who had two consecutive negative PCRs. It also applied to those with clearance or with symptom resolution. In the original workflow: Nucleated cell number was recorded as an estimate derived from reference gene primer amplification. The data were produced by immunoSEQ multiplex PCR, yet TCRdb's version contains in-frame clones alone and is incomplete. V and J calls and clone size follow that table, whereas D and trimming were derived from the DNA. The table lists more than 250,000 clones, around 88% of them singletons. The receptor comes from a woman in her forties who had recovered from COVID-19. The material sequenced was PBMCs or T cells enriched from blood (not recorded which).

The CDR3 DNA follows: TGTGCCAGCAGCTTAGGTGGACTAGCGGGAGGTGGGGGAGATACGCAGTATTTT. Translation gives CASSLGGLAGGGGDTQYF. The chain joins TRBV7-2 to TRBJ2-3; TRBD2 aligns across 14 bases. The CDR3 runs to 18 residues. Germline V CDR1 and CDR2: SGHTA, FQGNSA. The V gene end was trimmed by 1 base and the J gene end by 5 bases; junction bases not matched to a gene: 8.